Presented here are 25 T cell receptor beta chains from one specimen sequenced in a study of cytomegalovirus exposure and HLA in healthy donors. PCR involved 60 Vbeta and 13 Jbeta primers. Here immunoSEQ multiplex PCR was the method, and the copy in TCRdb shows in-frame clones only, minus some. The sample has roughly 99,000 clones, over 75% seen once. Material for sequencing was PBMCs. These receptors originate from a young man in good health and CMV-seronegative.

The chain carries TRBV9 and TRBJ2-5; 11 bases line up with TRBD2. The CDR3 runs 18 residues. The germline CDR1 and CDR2 sequences are SGDLS and YYNGEE. V lost 4 bases and J lost 5; bases outside the gene matches: 16. CDR3 loop: CASSPDAHSGRAAETQYF. The CDR3 DNA sequence: TGTGCCAGCAGCCCAGATGCTCATAGCGGGAGGGCCGCCGAGACCCAGTACTTC.

This chain joins TRBV4-2 and TRBJ1-1; D gene unclear. The CDR3 consists of 15 residues. Germline assignment: CDR1 LGHNA and CDR2 YNFKEQ. V was shortened by 1 base and J by 3 bases, with 12 bases between the two germline ends. The CDR3 here is CASSQGSSGDTEAFF. The CDR3 nucleotides read TGTGCCAGCAGCCAAGGGTCCTCAGGCGACACTGAAGCTTTCTTT.

The gene calls are TRBV29-1 and TRBJ2-7, with a possible D match to TRBD2 (5 bases). Germline V gene lookup returns CDR1 SQVTM and CDR2 ANQGSEA. The CDR3 runs 13 residues. Trimming pared 3 bases from V and 5 bases from J, leaving 14 bases between. The chain's CDR3 is CSVDFRGTHEQYF. CDR3 nucleotide sequence: TGCAGCGTTGATTTTCGGGGTACCCACGAGCAGTACTTC.

The rearrangement links TRBV20-1 to TRBJ2-5, with no clear D. CDR3 length: 11 residues. V lost 2 bases to trimming and J lost 5 bases, with 6 bases between them. Germline V gene data show CDR1 as DFQATT and CDR2 as SNEGSKA (reference sequence). CDR3 nucleotide sequence: TGCAGTGCTAGACTAAGTGAGACCCAGTACTTC. It is translated as CSARLSETQYF.

J is TRBJ2-2 and V is TRBV9; 7 bases fit TRBD1. Germline V CDR1 and CDR2: SGDLS, YYNGEE. V was clipped by 3 bases and J by 3 bases; unmatched bases: 8. The CDR3 runs 16 residues. CDR3 nucleotide sequence: TGTGCCAGCAGCGACCGGGACAGCGTCGACACCGGGGAGCTGTTTTTT. Translation gives CASSDRDSVDTGELFF. Using reference TRBV9 and TRBJ2-2 for the parts outside the CDR3, the full variable domain is DSGVTQTPKHLITATGQRVTLRCSPRSGDLSVYWYQQSLDQGLQFLIQYYNGEERAKGNILERFSAQQFPDLHSELNLSSLELGDSALYFCASSDRDSVDTGELFFGEGSRLTVL.

The chain couples TRBV14 to TRBJ2-3; unclear D gene. This CDR3 region has 15 residues. CDR1 is SGHDN, CDR2 FVKESK, per germline. Trimming took off 2 bases at V and 0 bases at J, with 9 bases between the two ends. CDR3 residues: CASSQYGLSTDTQYF. The CDR3 DNA reads TGTGCCAGCAGCCAATACGGGTTGAGCACAGATACGCAGTATTTT. Full variable domain (rest looked up from reference TRBV14 and TRBJ2-3): EAGVTQFPSHSVIEKGQTVTLRCDPISGHDNLYWYRRVMGKEIKFLLHFVKESKQDESGMPNNRFLAERTGGTYSTLKVQPAELEDSGVYFCASSQYGLSTDTQYFGPGTRLTVL.

This clone occurred once. The V gene is TRBV30, the J gene TRBJ2-1, with D perhaps TRBD1 (6 bases). The CDR3 runs to 11 residues. CDR1 GTSNPN and CDR2 SVGIG come from the germline V gene (reference sequence). Trimming left V 5 bases short and J 4 bases short, with 6 bases between. The CDR3 nucleotides are TGTGCCTGGCAGGGGTACAATGAGCAGTTCTTC. Amino acid sequence: CAWQGYNEQFF.

The chain couples TRBV5-4 to TRBJ2-4; 11 bases align to TRBD2. The CDR3 is 16 residues long. Trimming cost V 3 bases and J 6 bases; bases outside gene matches: 8. In germline, CDR1 is SGHNT, CDR2 YYREEE (reference sequence). CDR3 sequence: CASSSLAGGPVNIQYF. The DNA of the CDR3 is TGTGCCAGCAGCTCCTTAGCGGGGGGGCCGGTAAACATTCAGTACTTC.

This rearrangement joins TRBV7-9 to TRBJ2-7, with 7 positions matching TRBD1. The CDR3 is made up of 14 amino acids. The germline CDR1 and CDR2 sequences are SEHNR and FQNEAQ (reference sequence). Trimming at V came to 5 bases and at J to 6 bases, leaving 10 bases not matched to a gene. CDR3 DNA: TGTGCCAGCAGCCCGCCGAGACAGGGAGCCGAGCAGTACTTC. This gives the protein CASSPPRQGAEQYF. Combining the CDR3 with reference TRBV7-9 and TRBJ2-7 gives the whole variable domain DTGVSQNPRHKITKRGQNVTFRCDPISEHNRLYWYRQTLGQGPEFLTYFQNEAQLEKSRLLSDRFSAERPKGSFSTLEIQRTEQGDSAMYLCASSPPRQGAEQYFGPGTRLTVT.

This rearrangement joins TRBV7-9 to TRBJ1-4; 7 nucleotides agree with TRBD1. The CDR3 totals 15 residues. V lost 0 bases, J lost 4 bases, and 2 bases stayed unmatched. CDR1 SEHNR and CDR2 FQNEAQ come from the germline V gene (reference sequence). DNA of the CDR3: TGTGCCAGCAGCTTAGCCGACAGGGTTAATGAAAAACTGTTTTTT. Amino acids: CASSLADRVNEKLFF.

This clone came up once. This chain uses TRBV9 with TRBJ1-1; no firm D call. CDR3 length: 14 residues. Trimming removed 0 bases at V and 3 bases at J, with 9 bases between. The germline gives CDR1 SGDLS, CDR2 YYNGEE. CDR3 DNA sequence: TGTGCCAGCAGCGTAGCGGGGAGGGACACTGAAGCTTTCTTT. Translated: CASSVAGRDTEAFF.

The V gene is TRBV2, the J gene TRBJ2-6; tentative D call: TRBD2 (5 bases). Germline assignment: CDR1 SNHLY and CDR2 FYNNEI. This CDR3 is built from 15 residues. V lost 3 bases and J 0 bases, leaving 6 bases between the germline ends. The CDR3 DNA reads TGTGCCAGCAGTGAGGGAGTCTCTGGGGCCAACGTCCTGACTTTC. The encoded protein is CASSEGVSGANVLTF. Complete variable domain (other parts from reference TRBV2 and TRBJ2-6): EPEVTQTPSHQVTQMGQEVILRCVPISNHLYFYWYRQILGQKVEFLVSFYNNEISEKSEIFDDQFSVERPDGSNFTLKIRSTKLEDSAMYFCASSEGVSGANVLTFGAGSRLTVL.

This rearrangement joins TRBV14 to TRBJ2-1; 7 bases fit TRBD1. In germline, CDR1 is SGHDN, CDR2 FVKESK. Trimming at V came to 4 bases and at J to 6 bases, leaving 6 bases not matched to a gene. The CDR3 is made up of 14 amino acids. CDR3 residues: CASSLQGIGNEQFF. Written as DNA, the CDR3 is TGTGCCAGCAGCCTACAGGGGATCGGCAATGAGCAGTTCTTC.

The chain carries TRBV2 and TRBJ1-1, with a weak D call TRBD1 (5 bases). Trimming removed 6 bases at V and 1 base at J, with 18 bases between. The germline CDR1 and CDR2 sequences are SNHLY and FYNNEI. The CDR3 is made up of 16 amino acids. CDR3 nucleotide sequence: TGTGCCAGCAGCCGCCCCCATGGGGCAGGGAACACTGAAGCTTTCTTT. Residues: CASSRPHGAGNTEAFF. The variable domain in full, completed from reference TRBV2 and TRBJ1-1, reads EPEVTQTPSHQVTQMGQEVILRCVPISNHLYFYWYRQILGQKVEFLVSFYNNEISEKSEIFDDQFSVERPDGSNFTLKIRSTKLEDSAMYFCASSRPHGAGNTEAFFGQGTRLTVV.

The V gene is TRBV29-1, the J gene TRBJ1-1, with 9 bases aligning to TRBD1. Germline lookup yields CDR1 SQVTM and CDR2 ANQGSEA. V trimming: 1 base; J trimming: 11 bases; junction bases outside the gene matches: 2. The CDR3 spans 11 residues. The CDR3 DNA reads TGCAGCGTTGAAGTCGGACAGGGGGCTTTCTTT. Its translation is CSVEVGQGAFF. The whole variable domain, remainder taken from reference TRBV29-1 and TRBJ1-1, is SAVISQKPSRDICQRGTSLTIQCQVDSQVTMMFWYRQQPGQSLTLIATANQGSEATYESGFVIDKFPISRPNLTFSTLTVSNMSPEDSSIYLCSVEVGQGAFFGQGTRLTVV.

V usage is TRBV7-9 and J usage is TRBJ1-1; perhaps TRBD1 as D (6 bases). Germline V CDR1 and CDR2: SEHNR, FQNEAQ (reference sequence). CDR3 size: 13 residues. Trimming took off 6 bases at V and 8 bases at J, with 16 bases between the two ends. CDR3 loop: CASRNRGGYEAFF. DNA for the CDR3: TGTGCCAGCAGAAATAGGGGGGGGTACGAAGCTTTCTTT.

This clone was seen only a few times. An end of the junction does not agree with germline; a read error may underlie this. CDR3 DNA sequence: TGTGCCAGCAGCCCGACAGGGGCCTATGACTACACCTTC. It encodes CASSPTGAYDYTF. The rearrangement links TRBV7-2 to TRBJ1-2, with 8 bases lining up with TRBD1. This CDR3 region has 13 residues. In germline, CDR1 is SGHTA, CDR2 FQGNSA.

The CDR3 is CASSEALLVLDATNYGYTF. In DNA, the CDR3 is TGTGCCAGCAGTGAAGCGCTTCTGGTTTTAGATGCCACTAACTATGGCTACACCTTC. V gene TRBV6-1 combines with J gene TRBJ1-2; no definite D call. Germline-derived CDR1 and CDR2 are MNHNS and SASEGT. This CDR3 contains 19 residues. Trimming took off 0 bases at V and 0 bases at J, with 20 bases between the two ends.

The chain has TRBV5-1 and TRBJ1-4; 11 positions agree with TRBD1. CDR1 SGHRS and CDR2 YFSETQ come from the germline V gene. The CDR3 runs to 16 residues. J gave up 8 bases and V 1 base, and 7 bases lay outside the gene matches. CDR3 in amino acids: CASSLFGTGGGEKLFF. CDR3 sequence (DNA): TGCGCCAGCAGCTTGTTCGGGACAGGGGGGGGCGAAAAACTGTTTTTT.

This clone was observed a single time. This chain links TRBV9 with TRBJ1-1; D uncertain. V lost 0 bases and J 5 bases, leaving 14 bases between the germline ends. This CDR3 is 15 amino acids long. Germline V gene data show CDR1 as SGDLS and CDR2 as YYNGEE. The DNA of the CDR3 is TGTGCCAGCAGCGTAGTTTCCCAAGGAGGAACTGAAGCTTTCTTT. This codes for CASSVVSQGGTEAFF.

The chain is built from TRBV9 and TRBJ2-5; 10 positions agree with TRBD2. Germline CDR1 SGDLS, CDR2 YYNGEE. The length of the CDR3 is 15 residues. J lost 4 bases, V lost 2 bases, and 5 bases had no gene match. The CDR3, as DNA: TGTGCCAGCAGCGTTAGCGGGGGGATTGTAGAGACCCAGTACTTC. Translated, it gives CASSVSGGIVETQYF.

The chain employs TRBV5-4 and TRBJ2-6; D is undetermined. The germline CDR1 and CDR2 sequences are SGHNT and YYREEE (reference sequence). This CDR3 has 19 residues. The ends were cut back, 4 bases at V and 0 bases at J, with 20 bases in the middle. CDR3 amino acids: CASSTGRKTPPSGANVLTF. The CDR3 nucleotides read TGTGCCAGCAGCACCGGCAGGAAGACGCCTCCCTCTGGGGCCAACGTCCTGACTTTC.

The chain uses TRBV19 and TRBJ1-5; possible D gene TRBD1, 5 bases. This CDR3 comprises 12 residues. The germline V and J ends were trimmed by 7 bases and 7 bases, with 11 bases remaining between them. CDR1 and CDR2 (germline): LNHDA, SQIVND (reference sequence). CDR3 nucleotide sequence: TGTGCCAGTATGTCCGGGGGACAGCCCCAGCATTTT. It yields the protein CASMSGGQPQHF.

The chain couples TRBV27 to TRBJ1-5, with 7 bases lining up with TRBD1. The germline V gene encodes CDR1 MNHEY and CDR2 SMNVEV (reference sequence). V lost 5 bases, J lost 4 bases, and 5 bases stayed unmatched. This CDR3 has 14 amino acids. CDR3 loop: CASSLRGLNQPQHF. The CDR3 bases are TGTGCCAGCAGTCTAAGGGGGCTAAATCAGCCCCAGCATTTT.

The chain uses TRBV5-1 and TRBJ2-7; TRBD2 matches at 7 bases. There are 14 residues in the CDR3. The ends lost 4 bases at V and 3 bases at J; junction bases unmatched: 7. Per the germline V gene, CDR1 is SGHRS and CDR2 is YFSETQ. The CDR3 spells CASSPGSGGYEQYF. In DNA, the CDR3 is TGCGCCAGCAGCCCCGGCTCGGGGGGCTACGAGCAGTACTTC.